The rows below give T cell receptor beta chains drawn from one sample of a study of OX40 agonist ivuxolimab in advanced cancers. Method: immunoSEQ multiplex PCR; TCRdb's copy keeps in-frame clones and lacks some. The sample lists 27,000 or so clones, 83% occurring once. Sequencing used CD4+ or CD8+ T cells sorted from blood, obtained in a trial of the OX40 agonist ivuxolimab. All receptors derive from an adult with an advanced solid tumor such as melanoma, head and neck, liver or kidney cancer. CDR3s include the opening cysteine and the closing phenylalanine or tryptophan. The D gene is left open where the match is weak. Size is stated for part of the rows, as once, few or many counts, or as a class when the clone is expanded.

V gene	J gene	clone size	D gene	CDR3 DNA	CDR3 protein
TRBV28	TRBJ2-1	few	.	TGTGCCAGCAGCCCCGACGGAGATGAGCAGTTCTTC	CASSPDGDEQFF
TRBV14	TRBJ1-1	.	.	TGTGCCAGCAGCCAAGATATCTATTGGGGAGGGGTGGGTCAGAACACTGAAGCTTTCTTT	CASSQDIYWGGVGQNTEAFF
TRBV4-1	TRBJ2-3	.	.	TGCGCCAGCAGCCAAGGGGGGGGCACAGATACGCAGTATTTT	CASSQGGGTDTQYF
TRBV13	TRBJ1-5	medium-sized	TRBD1	TGTGCCAGCAGCTCCGGGACAGGGGTGCAGCCCCAGCATTTT	CASSSGTGVQPQHF
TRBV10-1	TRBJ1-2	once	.	TGCGCCAGCAGCCAGGATACCGCCTATGGCTACACCTTC	CASSQDTAYGYTF
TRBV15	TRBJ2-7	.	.	TGTGCCACCAGCTGGGGACGTACCGGGGGATCCTACGAGCAGTACTTC	CATSWGRTGGSYEQYF
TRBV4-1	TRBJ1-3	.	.	TGCGCCAGCAGCCAAGAGGCCCAGGTTCTTTACGGAAACACCATATATTTT	CASSQEAQVLYGNTIYF
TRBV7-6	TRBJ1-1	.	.	TGTGCCAGCAGCGAATGGTCGCACACTGAAGCTTTCTTT	CASSEWSHTEAFF
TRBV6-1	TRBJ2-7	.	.	TGTGCCAGCAGTGAAGATGGGCTAACCTACGAGCAGTACTTC	CASSEDGLTYEQYF
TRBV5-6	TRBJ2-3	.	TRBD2	TGTGCCAGCAGCTTGGCAGTAGCGGGGGGCAGCGATACGCAGTATTTT	CASSLAVAGGSDTQYF
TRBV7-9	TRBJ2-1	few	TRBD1	TGTGCCAGCAGCTTAGTGTTGGGACAGTACAATGAGCAGTTCTTC	CASSLVLGQYNEQFF
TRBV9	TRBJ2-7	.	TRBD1	TGTGCCAGCAGCGTGGGACAGGGGGACGAGCAGTACTTC	CASSVGQGDEQYF
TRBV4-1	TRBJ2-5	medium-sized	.	TGCGCCAGCAGCCAACTCCTGGGGTTATCCCAGTACTTC	CASSQLLGLSQYF
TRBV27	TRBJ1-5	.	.	TGTGCCAGCAGTTTAAGCTATAGCAATCAGCCCCAGCATTTT	CASSLSYSNQPQHF
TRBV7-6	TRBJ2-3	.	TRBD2	TGTGCCAGCACGTTGGAACTAGCGGACACAGATACGCAGTATTTT	CASTLELADTDTQYF
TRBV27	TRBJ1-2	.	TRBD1	TGTGCCAGCAGTCCCCCAGGACAGGGGAACTATGGCTACACCTTC	CASSPPGQGNYGYTF
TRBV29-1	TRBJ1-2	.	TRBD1	TGCAGCGTGGACAGGGGGAACCCGGGCTACACCTTC	CSVDRGNPGYTF
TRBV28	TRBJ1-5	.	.	TGTGCCAGCAGTTTCCCGATGGGTAGGGGCCAGCCCCAGCATTTT	CASSFPMGRGQPQHF
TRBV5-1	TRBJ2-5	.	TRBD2	TGCGCCAGCAGCTCCCCCCCTGCGGGGGGGCAAGAGACCCAGTACTTC	CASSSPPAGGQETQYF
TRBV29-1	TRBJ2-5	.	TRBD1	TGCAGCGTTGAGACAGGGATCTTCGAGACCCAGTACTTC	CSVETGIFETQYF
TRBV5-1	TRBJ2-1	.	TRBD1	TGCGCCAGCAGCTTAACAGGGGGCGCGTACGCCTACAATGAGCAGTTCTTC	CASSLTGGAYAYNEQFF
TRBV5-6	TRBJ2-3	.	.	TGTGCCAGCAGCTTGTCGGAGTATCGCACAGATACGCAGTATTTT	CASSLSEYRTDTQYF
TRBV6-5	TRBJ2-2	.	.	TGTGCCAGCTCCATCGGCACCGGGGAGCTGTTTTTT	CASSIGTGELFF
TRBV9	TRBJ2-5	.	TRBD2	TGTGCCAGCAGCGTAGGGGGACTATCCCAAGAGACCCAGTACTTC	CASSVGGLSQETQYF
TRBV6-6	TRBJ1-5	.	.	TGTGCCAGCAGCAGCTCGCCAGGGCAAAGACAGCCCCAGCATTTT	CASSSSPGQRQPQHF
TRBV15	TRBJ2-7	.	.	TGTGCCACCAGCAGCCGTACAAAACCCTACGAGCAGTACTTC	CATSSRTKPYEQYF
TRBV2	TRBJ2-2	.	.	TGTGCCAGCAGTGAATGGCGGGGGCCGAACACCGGGGAGCTGTTTTTT	CASSEWRGPNTGELFF
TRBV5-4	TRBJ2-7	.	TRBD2	TGTGCCAGCAGCCCCATAAGCGGGGGGCCTGCGTTGGAGCAGTACTTC	CASSPISGGPALEQYF
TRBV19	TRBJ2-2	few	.	TGTGCCAGTGAGCGGGCCCCCGGGGAGCTGTTTTTT	CASERAPGELFF
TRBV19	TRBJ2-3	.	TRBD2	TGTGCCAGTAGTCCGCTGGGGGGGGGATACACAGATACGCAGTATTTT	CASSPLGGGYTDTQYF
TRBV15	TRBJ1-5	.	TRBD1	TGTGCCACCAGCAGAGACAGGGGGCTCGGTCAGCCCCAGCATTTT	CATSRDRGLGQPQHF
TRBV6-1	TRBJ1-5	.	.	TGTGCCAGCAGGGTGGGGGGCTATAGCAATCAGCCCCAGCATTTT	CASRVGGYSNQPQHF
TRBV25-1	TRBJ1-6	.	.	TGTGCCAGCAGTGTCGAGGGTTCACCCCTCCACTTT	CASSVEGSPLHF
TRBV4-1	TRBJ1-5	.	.	TGCGCCAGCAGCCAAGGACAAAATCAGCCCCAGCATTTT	CASSQGQNQPQHF
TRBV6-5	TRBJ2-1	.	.	TGTGCCAGCAGTGTTTCGGGGGAAGCCTACAATGAGCAGTTCTTC	CASSVSGEAYNEQFF